A single sample gave rise to the 32 T cell receptor beta chains below, sequenced in a study of regulatory T cells in long-lasting Graves disease (dated by TCRdb to about 2021). The library was built by means of multiplex PCR. The run used an Illumina HiSeq 4000. To build TCR beta libraries, CDR3 regions were amplified by Arm-PCR using iRepertoire HTBI primers. TCRdb applied fastp at Q25 and MiXCR to the public reads, then kept only in-frame beta chains. Rows merge per CDR3 protein into single entries with the most common DNA and genes. The sample table holds 360,000 or so distinct CDR3 sequences, of which about 17% were seen once. Roughly a fifth of the sample is in the top ten clones. Sample time point, as interpreted from the label and publication: newly diagnosed GD, antithyroid drugs for less than 3 months. For both TCR sequencing and RNA sequencing, RNA was extracted from PBMCs using TRIzol. This sample also appeared in a second study, on T cells in Graves' hyperthyroidism and ophthalmopathy.

The specimen comprised peripheral blood mononuclear cells (PBMCs), sampled at new diagnosis, from a patient treated with antithyroid drugs. All receptors derive from a woman aged 18-29 years with Graves disease. Donor details come from another sample of the same person, matched by shared clones.

In its sample, this clonotype was seen many times. This rearrangement joins TRBV30 to TRBJ2-7, with D tentatively TRBD1 or TRBD2 (5 bases each). The CDR3 has 14 amino acids. Germline V CDR1 and CDR2: GTSNPN, SVGIG (reference sequence). V lost 3 bases to trimming and J lost 5 bases, with 17 bases between them. The chain's CDR3 is CAWSEGPAQDEQYF. The CDR3 nucleotides are TGTGCCTGGAGCGAGGGGCCGGCCCAGGACGAGCAGTACTTC.

There are many counts of this clonotype. This chain connects TRBV12-3 or TRBV12-4 to TRBJ1-1; 7 nucleotides match TRBD1. The CDR3 totals 14 residues. V lost 4 bases, J lost 6 bases, and 8 bases stayed unmatched. CDR3 amino acids: CASSSPLQGPEAFF. Written as DNA, the CDR3 is TGTGCCAGCAGTTCCCCCCTACAGGGGCCTGAAGCTTTCTTT.

This clonotype was observed at least ten times. The chain links TRBV20-1 to TRBJ2-7; D is perhaps TRBD2 (5 bases). Trimming stripped 0 bases from V and 0 bases from J, with 12 bases between. The CDR3 contains 15 residues. CDR1 and CDR2 from the germline V gene are DFQATT and SNEGSKA (reference sequence). In DNA form, the CDR3 reads TGCAGTGCTAGAGATCGGACTGTAAGCTCCTACGAGCAGTACTTC. This codes for CSARDRTVSSYEQYF.

The chain recombines TRBV11-2 with TRBJ1-1; no clear D gene. V was cut by 5 bases and J by 10 bases, with 11 bases left in between. The germline V gene encodes CDR1 SGHAT and CDR2 FQNNGV. The CDR3 sequence is 11 residues long. In DNA form, the CDR3 reads TGTGCCAGCAGCCCAGGAAACGGAGCTTTCTTT. Amino acids: CASSPGNGAFF.

Ten or more counts support this clonotype. One end of the junction is discordant with germline, which a read error may explain. V usage is TRBV3-1 and J usage is TRBJ2-5; TRBD1 matches 12 bases. CDR3 length: 13 residues. Germline CDR1 reads LGHDT; CDR2 reads YNNKEL (reference sequence). The CDR3 DNA is TGTGCCAGCAGCCAAGATCCGGGACAGGGGGCTGTCTTC. Protein sequence: CASSQDPGQGAVF.

This clonotype has ten or more counts. CDR3 in DNA: TGTGCCAGCAGTTTCGGGAGCGGGAGGAGCTCCTACGAGCAGTACTTC. This codes for CASSFGSGRSSYEQYF. The rearrangement uses TRBV27 and TRBJ2-7; 9 bases map to TRBD2. CDR1 is MNHEY, CDR2 SMNVEV, per germline (reference sequence). V shed 3 bases and J 0 bases; nucleotides not matched to a gene: 6. The length of the CDR3 is 16 residues.

In this sample, this clonotype turned up many times. This chain joins TRBV6-1 and TRBJ2-3; 13 bases match TRBD2. The J segment lost 4 bases and the V segment lost 5 bases, leaving 3 bases of the junction unmatched. The CDR3 contains 15 residues. Germline V gives CDR1 MNHNS, CDR2 SASEGT. The CDR3 DNA follows: TGTGCCAGCAGTCTTACTAGCGGGGGGGCAGATACGCAGTATTTT. It translates to CASSLTSGGADTQYF.

This clonotype was detected a few times. CDR3 protein: CAWSGVGYEQYF. The DNA for the CDR3 is TGTGCCTGGAGTGGTGTGGGGTACGAGCAGTACTTC. The V call is TRBV30, the J call TRBJ2-7; unclear D gene. V was pared by 1 base and J by 4 bases, with 8 bases between. In germline, CDR1 is GTSNPN, CDR2 SVGIG (reference sequence). CDR3 length equals 12 residues. Looking up the rest from reference TRBV30 and TRBJ2-7 gives the full variable domain: SQTIHQWPATLVQPVGSPLSLECTVEGTSNPNLYWYRQAAGRGLQLLFYSVGIGQISSEVPQNLSASRPQDRQFILSSKKLLLSDSGFYLCAWSGVGYEQYFGPGTRLTVT.

In its sample, this clonotype was seen many times. This chain uses TRBV5-1 with TRBJ1-5, with D unresolved. V dropped 2 bases and J dropped 4 bases, with 7 bases sitting between them. The germline V gene encodes CDR1 SGHRS and CDR2 YFSETQ. The CDR3 loop spans 13 amino acids. The CDR3: CASSFAGNQPQHF. The CDR3 DNA is TGCGCCAGCAGCTTCGCTGGGAATCAGCCCCAGCATTTT.

This clonotype showed up many times. The rearrangement joins TRBV5-5 to TRBJ1-5; 7 nucleotides align to TRBD1. The V gene end was trimmed by 3 bases and the J gene end by 5 bases; junction bases not matched to a gene: 5. Germline lookup yields CDR1 SGHKS and CDR2 YYEKEE (reference sequence). The CDR3 is 14 residues long. The DNA of the CDR3 is TGTGCCAGCAGCTCCGACAGGGCGGATCAGCCCCAGCATTTT. It is translated as CASSSDRADQPQHF.

This clonotype was found many times. V and J are TRBV7-3 and TRBJ2-7; the D call may be TRBD1 or TRBD2 (6 bases each). The ends were cut back, 5 bases at V and 3 bases at J, with 17 bases in the middle. Germline lookup yields CDR1 SGHTA and CDR2 FQGTGA. The CDR3 runs to 15 residues. The CDR3 region is CASSLTGAIHYEQYF. The DNA for the CDR3 is TGTGCCAGCAGCCTGACGGGGGCCATACACTACGAGCAGTACTTC.

The chain employs TRBV7-9 and TRBJ2-5, with 8 bases identical to TRBD1. V shed 5 bases, J shed 10 bases, and the junction held 9 bases outside the gene matches. The CDR3 covers 13 residues. The germline V gene encodes CDR1 SEHNR and CDR2 FQNEAQ (reference sequence). The CDR3 sequence: CASSTISTGDQYF. CDR3 in DNA: TGTGCCAGCAGCACGATTTCGACAGGGGACCAGTACTTC.

This clonotype was seen many times. The chain carries TRBV11-2 and TRBJ1-6; tentative D call: TRBD1 (5 bases). Trimming took off 0 bases at V and 5 bases at J, with 5 bases between the two ends. Germline values: CDR1 SGHAT, CDR2 FQNNGV. There are 14 residues in the CDR3. DNA for the CDR3: TGTGCCAGCAGCTTAGACAGGGATAATTCACCCCTCCACTTT. Amino acids: CASSLDRDNSPLHF.

This clonotype was seen at least ten times. The chain is built from TRBV20-1 and TRBJ2-1; 9 nucleotides line up with TRBD2. Per germline, CDR1 DFQATT and CDR2 SNEGSKA (reference sequence). The CDR3 has 12 residues. After removal of 7 bases from V and 6 bases from J, the junction contained 4 bases not matched to a gene. CDR3 protein: CSGSGGSNEQFF. CDR3 DNA: TGCAGTGGAAGCGGGGGGTCCAATGAGCAGTTCTTC.

The chain uses TRBV5-5 and TRBJ2-5, with 13 nucleotides matching TRBD2. From germline, CDR1 is SGHKS and CDR2 YYEKEE (reference sequence). V dropped 0 bases and J dropped 7; count of bases not matched to a gene: 3. This CDR3 is built from 15 residues. The CDR3 bases are TGTGCCAGCAGCTTGGAAACTAGCGGGAGGGGGACCCAGTACTTC. Amino acid sequence: CASSLETSGRGTQYF. The complete variable domain, with remaining parts taken from reference TRBV5-5 and TRBJ2-5, reads DAGVTQSPTHLIKTRGQQVTLRCSPISGHKSVSWYQQVLGQGPQFIFQYYEKEERGRGNFPDRFSARQFPNYSSELNVNALLLGDSALYLCASSLETSGRGTQYFGPGTRLLVL.

This clonotype was observed many times. The chain combines TRBV2 with TRBJ2-7; D remains ambiguous. The CDR3 runs 10 residues. Trimming pared 8 bases from V and 3 bases from J, leaving 5 bases between. CDR1 and CDR2 (germline): SNHLY, FYNNEI. The CDR3, as DNA: TGTGCCAGCTGGGACTACGAGCAGTACTTC. Protein sequence: CASWDYEQYF.

The chain is built from TRBV7-3 and TRBJ2-6, with 7 bases that match TRBD1. With 9 bases clipped from V and 4 bases from J, the junction kept 9 bases outside the gene matches. Looked up from germline, CDR1 is SGHTA and CDR2 is FQGTGA. This CDR3 comprises 15 residues. The CDR3 DNA reads as TGTGCCAGTAGTCCAGGGGGTGCCGGGGCCAACGTCCTGACTTTC. Its translation is CASSPGGAGANVLTF.

This clonotype showed up many times. The chain has TRBV27 and TRBJ2-7, with 8 nucleotides matching TRBD1. The trim removed 5 bases at V and 2 bases at J, leaving 14 bases unmatched. The CDR3 runs to 17 residues. Germline CDR1 reads MNHEY; CDR2 reads SMNVEV (reference sequence). CDR3 loop: CASSKDSPGGITYEQYF. DNA for the CDR3: TGTGCCAGCAGTAAGGACAGCCCAGGGGGCATTACCTACGAGCAGTACTTC.

This clonotype was observed many times. The chain has TRBV5-1 and TRBJ2-2, with D maybe TRBD1 (5 bases). Per the germline V gene, CDR1 is SGHRS and CDR2 is YFSETQ. V lost 6 bases and J 8 bases, leaving 23 bases between the germline ends. This CDR3 spans 16 amino acids. The chain's CDR3 is CASTIDGLGQGGELFF. The CDR3 bases are TGCGCCAGCACCATTGACGGCTTGGGGCAGGGAGGGGAGCTGTTTTTT.

Points on this clonotype: One end of the junction is discordant with germline, which a read error may explain. The genes are TRBV6-1 and TRBJ1-1, with TRBD1 matching over 7 bases. This CDR3 has 15 residues. Germline-derived CDR1 and CDR2 are MNHNS and SASEGT. The CDR3 loop reads CTSRDNRGLNTEAFF. The CDR3 nucleotides read TGTACCAGCAGAGATAACAGGGGTTTGAACACTGAAGCTTTCTTT.

This clonotype was counted ten times or more. The CDR3 DNA follows: TGTGCCAGCAGCTCCAGGGGAGGGGAGACCCAGTACTTC. It encodes CASSSRGGETQYF. This sequence joins TRBV7-3 and TRBJ2-5, with D perhaps TRBD2 (7 bases). Germline V gene lookup returns CDR1 SGHTA and CDR2 FQGTGA. With 4 bases removed from V and 5 bases from J, the gap between germline ends came to 11 bases. This CDR3 has 13 amino acids.

This clonotype has ten or more counts. CDR3 in amino acids: CASSQLDRVGPGNTIYF. The DNA of the CDR3 is TGTGCCAGCAGCCAATTAGACAGGGTTGGTCCTGGAAACACCATATATTTT. V gene TRBV3-1 combines with J gene TRBJ1-3; 7 bases line up with TRBD1. Per germline, CDR1 LGHDT and CDR2 YNNKEL (reference sequence). V trimming: 2 bases; J trimming: 2 bases; junction bases outside the gene matches: 9. The CDR3 covers 17 residues.

This clonotype was observed a handful of times. The CDR3 is CASSSIMTGPAGELFF. In DNA, the CDR3 is TGCGCCAGCAGCTCTATTATGACAGGACCCGCCGGGGAGCTGTTTTTT. The chain employs TRBV5-1 and TRBJ2-2; the D gene is possibly TRBD1 (6 bases). This CDR3 region has 16 residues. Germline CDR1 SGHRS, CDR2 YFSETQ. V was clipped by 3 bases and J by 6 bases, with 18 bases between them.

In its sample, this clonotype was seen once. The rearrangement uses TRBV3-1 and TRBJ1-1, with a possible D match to TRBD1 (6 bases). Germline CDR1 is LGHDT and CDR2 is YNNKEL (reference sequence). V was cut by 1 base and J by 6 bases, with 18 bases left in between. This CDR3 comprises 16 residues. The CDR3 loop reads CASSQGGQCEFPEAFF. The DNA for the CDR3 is TGTGCCAGCAGCCAAGGGGGGCAATGTGAATTCCCTGAAGCTTTCTTT.

This clonotype occurred many times. This chain links TRBV13 with TRBJ2-5, with 9 nucleotides matching TRBD2. This CDR3 has 15 amino acids. Germline values: CDR1 PRHDT, CDR2 FYEKMQ (reference sequence). Trimming took 5 bases from V and 3 from J; bases not matched to a gene: 7. The CDR3, as DNA: TGTGCCAGCAGCGCCAGCGGGGGGCCGGAAGAGACCCAGTACTTC. This sequence encodes CASSASGGPEETQYF. The full variable domain, its missing parts supplied by reference TRBV13 and TRBJ2-5, is AAGVIQSPRHLIKEKRETATLKCYPIPRHDTVYWYQQGPGQDPQFLISFYEKMQSDKGSIPDRFSAQQFSDYHSELNMSSLELGDSALYFCASSASGGPEETQYFGPGTRLLVL.

This clonotype was counted many times. This chain joins TRBV5-1 and TRBJ2-1; D may be TRBD1 (6 bases). The CDR3 loop spans 16 amino acids. Germline CDR1 SGHRS, CDR2 YFSETQ. The ends were cut back, 4 bases at V and 2 bases at J, with 16 bases in the middle. CDR3 amino acids: CASSPPLTGTYNEQFF. CDR3 nucleotide sequence: TGCGCCAGCAGCCCCCCTTTAACAGGGACCTACAATGAGCAGTTCTTC.

The table lists this clonotype with a few counts. The J gene is TRBJ1-5, the V gene TRBV27; no definite D call. Germline V gene data show CDR1 as MNHEY and CDR2 as SMNVEV (reference sequence). This CDR3 region has 12 residues. Trimming took 9 bases from V and 5 from J, leaving 11 bases between them. The CDR3 DNA is TGTGCCAGTGGTGCAGGCTATCAGCCCCAGCATTTT. Translated, it gives CASGAGYQPQHF.

This clonotype was counted many times. The CDR3 protein is CASSSFSWEGNTGELFF. The CDR3 nucleotides are TGTGCCAGCAGCTCCTTCTCTTGGGAGGGCAACACCGGGGAGCTGTTTTTT. The V and J genes are TRBV7-6 and TRBJ2-2; 7 bases are a match to TRBD2. There are 17 residues in the CDR3. V shed 4 bases and J 2 bases; nucleotides not matched to a gene: 10. The V gene's germline CDR1 is SGHVS and CDR2 FNYEAQ. The whole variable domain, remainder taken from reference TRBV7-6 and TRBJ2-2, is GAGVSQSPRYKVTKRGQDVALRCDPISGHVSLYWYRQALGQGPEFLTYFNYEAQQDKSGLPNDRFSAERPEGSISTLTIQRTEQRDSAMYRCASSSFSWEGNTGELFFGEGSRLTVL.

The chain couples TRBV19 to TRBJ1-2, with 7 bases matching TRBD1. V was pared by 6 bases and J by 8 bases, with 6 bases of the junction left unmatched. Germline CDR1 LNHDA, CDR2 SQIVND (reference sequence). This CDR3 spans 12 amino acids. The CDR3 here is CASRQGSWGYTF. For the CDR3, the DNA is TGTGCCAGTAGACAGGGGAGTTGGGGCTACACCTTC.

V and J are TRBV5-1 and TRBJ2-7; D is uncertain. In germline, CDR1 is SGHRS, CDR2 YFSETQ. The CDR3 spans 16 residues. V lost 4 bases, J lost 6 bases, and 23 bases lay in between. CDR3 DNA sequence: TGCGCCAGCAGCAGCCAAGCCGCGGCTTCTGCTCGCGAGCAGTACTTC. The encoded protein is CASSSQAAASAREQYF. Looking up the rest from reference TRBV5-1 and TRBJ2-7 gives the full variable domain: KAGVTQTPRYLIKTRGQQVTLSCSPISGHRSVSWYQQTPGQGLQFLFEYFSETQRNKGNFPGRFSGRQFSNSRSEMNVSTLELGDSALYLCASSSQAAASAREQYFGPGTRLTVT.

This clonotype was counted ten times or more. J is TRBJ1-2 and V is TRBV2; 8 bases line up with TRBD1. Germline trimming cut 6 bases from V and 3 bases from J; bases unmatched to any gene: 9. Germline assignment: CDR1 SNHLY and CDR2 FYNNEI. The CDR3 is 15 amino acids. CDR3 sequence reads: CASRAQGALDYGYTF. The CDR3 coding sequence is TGTGCCAGCAGGGCCCAGGGGGCTTTGGACTATGGCTACACCTTC.

V usage is TRBV19 and J usage is TRBJ2-5, with TRBD1 matching 8 bases. In germline, CDR1 is LNHDA, CDR2 SQIVND (reference sequence). There are 16 residues in the CDR3. After removal of 6 bases from V and 2 bases from J, the junction contained 11 bases not matched to a gene. CDR3 sequence (DNA): TGTGCCAGTAGACAAAGAATAGGGACAGGACAAGAGACCCAGTACTTC. Protein sequence: CASRQRIGTGQETQYF. The full variable domain, its missing parts supplied by reference TRBV19 and TRBJ2-5, is DGGITQSPKYLFRKEGQNVTLSCEQNLNHDAMYWYRQDPGQGLRLIYYSQIVNDFQKGDIAEGYSVSREKKESFPLTVTSAQKNPTAFYLCASRQRIGTGQETQYFGPGTRLLVL.